A single sample gave rise to the 25 T cell receptor beta chains below, sequenced in a study of shared clonotypes between healthy human individuals. Naive CD8 cells were CD45RO-negative, positively selected for CCR7, excluding terminally differentiated effector memory CD45RA+ cells. Sequenced by immunoSEQ multiplex PCR; TCRdb stores in-frame clones only, minus some. The data hold about 1,900,000 clones, with about 95% observed a single time. The sample was naive CD8+ T cells sorted from blood. The receptors stem from a man younger than 30 in good health.

This sequence joins TRBV6-5 and TRBJ2-3, with D perhaps TRBD2 (6 bases). Trimming removed 6 bases at V and 2 bases at J, with 9 bases between. Per germline, CDR1 MNHEY and CDR2 SVGAGI. The length of the CDR3 is 13 residues. The CDR3, as DNA: TGTGCCAGCAGCGGGACTCTCACAGATACGCAGTATTTT. As protein: CASSGTLTDTQYF.

This rearrangement joins TRBV7-9 to TRBJ2-7; a possible D gene is TRBD1 (6 bases). The CDR3 has 13 amino acids. Trimming cost V 7 bases and J 0 bases, with 10 bases left between them. Germline values: CDR1 SEHNR, CDR2 FQNEAQ (reference sequence). The CDR3 coding sequence is TGTGCCAGCACCCGACAGGACTCCTACGAGCAGTACTTC. This codes for CASTRQDSYEQYF.

The rearrangement uses TRBV10-1 and TRBJ2-2, with no clear D. CDR1 WNHNN and CDR2 SYGVQD come from the germline V gene (reference sequence). Trimming stripped 1 base from V and 3 bases from J, with 6 bases between. This CDR3 comprises 14 residues. Here the CDR3 DNA reads TGCGCCAGCAGTGAGTTAACCTACACCGGGGAGCTGTTTTTT. It specifies CASSELTYTGELFF.

The J gene is TRBJ2-2, the V gene TRBV2, with 9 bases identical to TRBD1. The CDR3 contains 17 residues. CDR1 and CDR2 (germline): SNHLY, FYNNEI. The junction had 10 bases not matched to a gene; V was cut back by 4 bases and J by 4 bases. CDR3: CASSVPTGTGPTGELFF. CDR3 nucleotide sequence: TGTGCCAGCAGTGTCCCCACCGGGACAGGGCCCACCGGGGAGCTGTTTTTT.

A note on this clone: One end of the junction does not line up with germline, which may come from a read error. The chain combines TRBV7-7 with TRBJ2-7; 12 bases are shared with TRBD2. The germline gives CDR1 SSHAT, CDR2 FNYEAQ (reference sequence). There are 19 residues in the CDR3. The CDR3 here is CASSLSGTSGPQSSYEQYF. The DNA of the CDR3 is TGTGCTAGCAGCTTATCCGGGACTAGCGGGCCCCAGAGCTCCTACGAGCAGTACTTC.

The gene calls are TRBV11-3 and TRBJ2-2, with a tentative D call TRBD1 (6 bases). Trimming removed 5 bases at V and 1 base at J, with 14 bases between. The CDR3 spans 16 residues. Per germline, CDR1 SGHNT and CDR2 YENEEA. CDR3 nucleotide sequence: TGTGCCAGCAGCGACTACTTGACAGGGAACACCGGGGAGCTGTTTTTT. Residues: CASSDYLTGNTGELFF. The variable domain in full, completed from reference TRBV11-3 and TRBJ2-2, reads EAGVVQSPRYKIIEKKQPVAFWCNPISGHNTLYWYLQNLGQGPELLIRYENEEAVDDSQLPKDRFSAERLKGVDSTLKIQPAELGDSAVYLCASSDYLTGNTGELFFGEGSRLTVL.

This chain joins TRBV7-6 and TRBJ2-3; 14 bases match TRBD2. The germline gives CDR1 SGHVS, CDR2 FNYEAQ. Trimming removed 5 bases from V and 1 base from J; junction bases left unmatched: 8. The CDR3 is made up of 18 amino acids. The CDR3 nucleotides are TGTGCCAGCAGCGAGGGACTAGCGGGAGAAAGGGGCACAGATACGCAGTATTTT. Its translation: CASSEGLAGERGTDTQYF.

On this clone: Other nucleotide sequences from this sample produce the same CDR3. J is TRBJ1-1 and V is TRBV6-5; tentatively, D is TRBD1 (6 bases). Germline loops: CDR1 MNHEY, CDR2 SVGAGI. This CDR3 is built from 14 residues. Trimming pared 2 bases from V and 3 bases from J, leaving 10 bases between. DNA for the CDR3: TGTGCCAGCAGTTACGGTACAGGGTACACTGAAGCTTTCTTT. Its translation is CASSYGTGYTEAFF.

As concerns this clone: The sample has other DNA sequences that encode this CDR3 too. V and J are TRBV19 and TRBJ2-7; D unresolved. Germline CDR1 is LNHDA and CDR2 is SQIVND (reference sequence). The V end lost 5 bases, the J end lost 2 bases, and 4 bases lay between the germline ends. The CDR3 has 11 residues. The CDR3 loop reads CASSDTYEQYF. Here the CDR3 DNA reads TGTGCCAGTAGTGATACCTACGAGCAGTACTTC.

The chain employs TRBV4-3 and TRBJ2-2, with D hard to call. The CDR3 has 16 amino acids. Trimming cost V 0 bases and J 6 bases, with 14 bases left between them. Germline assignment: CDR1 LGHNA and CDR2 YSLEER. This CDR3 reads CASSQDSSIGAGELFF. The CDR3 DNA sequence: TGCGCCAGCAGCCAAGATAGCAGTATTGGCGCCGGGGAGCTGTTTTTT.

This rearrangement joins TRBV2 to TRBJ1-4, with D maybe TRBD1 (5 bases). V was clipped by 3 bases and J by 10 bases, with 9 bases between them. Germline loops: CDR1 SNHLY, CDR2 FYNNEI. CDR3 size: 12 residues. CDR3 in DNA: TGTGCCAGCAGTGACGGCGGGGGAAAACTGTTTTTT. As protein: CASSDGGGKLFF.

The chain carries TRBV4-1 and TRBJ1-2; D gene unclear. CDR3 length: 15 residues. Germline V CDR1 and CDR2: MGHRA, YSYEKL. Trimming shortened V by 0 bases and J by 8 bases, and 16 bases separated the two germline ends. Here the CDR3 reads CASSQDAGYSGGYTF. The DNA for the CDR3 is TGCGCCAGCAGCCAAGATGCGGGGTATTCGGGGGGCTACACCTTC.

V gene TRBV10-3 combines with J gene TRBJ2-1; D may be TRBD2 (5 bases). The CDR3 length is 13 residues. V gave up 7 bases and J gave up 8 bases, with 15 bases separating them. Germline values: CDR1 ENHRY, CDR2 SYGVKD. CDR3 sequence: CAINGVIGDEQFF. The CDR3 DNA reads as TGTGCCATCAACGGAGTTATCGGGGATGAGCAGTTCTTC.

The chain has TRBV4-2 and TRBJ2-1; the D is unclear. Trimming left V 0 bases short and J 0 bases short, with 6 bases between. CDR1 and CDR2 (germline): LGHNA, YNFKEQ. There are 15 residues in the CDR3. CDR3 protein: CASSQETSSYNEQFF. The CDR3 DNA reads TGTGCCAGCAGCCAAGAAACGAGCTCCTACAATGAGCAGTTCTTC.

This chain uses TRBV2 with TRBJ2-7; 16 bases are a match to TRBD2. Germline-derived CDR1 and CDR2 are SNHLY and FYNNEI. Trimming removed 7 bases from V and 4 bases from J; junction bases left unmatched: 4. CDR3 length equals 15 residues. CDR3 loop: CASKLGLAGGYEQYF. CDR3 coding DNA: TGTGCCAGCAAATTGGGACTAGCGGGAGGGTACGAGCAGTACTTC.

As to this clone: This same CDR3 is encoded by further DNA sequences in the sample. J is TRBJ2-1 and V is TRBV9; 10 nucleotides align to TRBD2. Germline loops: CDR1 SGDLS, CDR2 YYNGEE. The CDR3 has 15 amino acids. With V trimmed by 3 bases and J by 4 bases, 4 bases remained unmatched. The CDR3 DNA reads as TGTGCCAGCAGCGCTGGACTAGCGGAATACAATGAGCAGTTCTTC. Its translation is CASSAGLAEYNEQFF.

The genes are TRBV15 and TRBJ2-1; D is unresolved. Trimming cost V 0 bases and J 3 bases, with 6 bases left between them. The length of the CDR3 is 14 residues. Germline loops: CDR1 LNHNV, CDR2 YYDKDF (reference sequence). The CDR3 is CATSREALYNEQFF. For the CDR3, the DNA is TGTGCCACCAGCAGAGAAGCGCTCTACAATGAGCAGTTCTTC.

The rearrangement links TRBV30 to TRBJ2-1; possibly TRBD2 for D (5 bases). Between the trimmed V and J ends, which lost 3 bases and 10 bases, there was a span of 10 bases. The CDR3 is made up of 11 amino acids. Germline loops: CDR1 GTSNPN, CDR2 SVGIG (reference sequence). CDR3 region: CAWSQTGEQFF. Written as DNA, the CDR3 is TGTGCCTGGAGCCAAACGGGGGAGCAGTTCTTC.

The J gene is TRBJ2-3, the V gene TRBV4-2; 13 bases are shared with TRBD2. Per germline, CDR1 LGHNA and CDR2 YNFKEQ. Losses at the gene ends were 0 bases for V and 4 bases for J; bases not matched to a gene: 4. The CDR3 totals 17 residues. CDR3 nucleotide sequence: TGTGCCAGCAGCCAAGAAGCGGGACTAGCGGGGTCAGATACGCAGTATTTT. It codes for CASSQEAGLAGSDTQYF.

The chain carries TRBV5-4 and TRBJ1-1; 7 bases are a match to TRBD1. Germline trimming cut 4 bases from V and 3 bases from J; bases unmatched to any gene: 3. CDR1 SGHNT and CDR2 YYREEE come from the germline V gene (reference sequence). This CDR3 contains 13 residues. In DNA form, the CDR3 reads TGTGCCAGCAGCCCAACAGGGGACACTGAAGCTTTCTTT. Protein: CASSPTGDTEAFF.

The chain combines TRBV27 with TRBJ1-1; D ambiguous. The CDR3 spans 13 residues. CDR1 is MNHEY and CDR2 is SMNVEV in the germline V gene (reference sequence). V lost 2 bases, J lost 3 bases, and 7 bases lay in between. CDR3 DNA sequence: TGTGCCAGCAGTTTAGTGTTAGACACTGAAGCTTTCTTT. Translating it yields CASSLVLDTEAFF.

This chain uses TRBV30 with TRBJ1-2; 11 bases are a match to TRBD1. The CDR3 is made up of 14 amino acids. The germline V gene encodes CDR1 GTSNPN and CDR2 SVGIG (reference sequence). Unmatched junction bases numbered 3, after V lost 3 bases and J lost 3 bases. The CDR3 region has the DNA TGTGCCTGGAGCCGGACAGGGGGCGACTATGGCTACACCTTC. The encoded protein is CAWSRTGGDYGYTF.

Turning to this clone: This sample includes further DNA sequences coding for the same CDR3. V usage is TRBV7-3 and J usage is TRBJ2-5, with no clear D. Germline V gene data show CDR1 as SGHTA and CDR2 as FQGTGA. CDR3 length: 13 residues. V lost 0 bases, J lost 3 bases, and 5 bases lay in between. The DNA for the CDR3 is TGTGCCAGCAGCTTAACTGGGGAAGAGACCCAGTACTTC. Translated, it gives CASSLTGEETQYF.

This chain links TRBV27 with TRBJ1-5, with 8 bases fitting TRBD1. Germline CDR1 MNHEY, CDR2 SMNVEV (reference sequence). After removal of 6 bases from V and 4 bases from J, the junction contained 5 bases not matched to a gene. This CDR3 region has 14 residues. The CDR3 coding sequence is TGTGCCAGCAGGTGGACAGGGAGTAATCAGCCCCAGCATTTT. This codes for CASRWTGSNQPQHF.

The CDR3 protein is CASSPRELVETQYF. In DNA form, the CDR3 reads TGTGCCAGCAGCCCTCGGGAGTTGGTCGAGACCCAGTACTTC. The gene calls are TRBV7-9 and TRBJ2-5; tentatively, D is TRBD2 (6 bases). The CDR3 consists of 14 residues. In germline, CDR1 is SEHNR, CDR2 FQNEAQ (reference sequence). Trimming shortened V by 5 bases and J by 5 bases, and 15 bases separated the two germline ends.